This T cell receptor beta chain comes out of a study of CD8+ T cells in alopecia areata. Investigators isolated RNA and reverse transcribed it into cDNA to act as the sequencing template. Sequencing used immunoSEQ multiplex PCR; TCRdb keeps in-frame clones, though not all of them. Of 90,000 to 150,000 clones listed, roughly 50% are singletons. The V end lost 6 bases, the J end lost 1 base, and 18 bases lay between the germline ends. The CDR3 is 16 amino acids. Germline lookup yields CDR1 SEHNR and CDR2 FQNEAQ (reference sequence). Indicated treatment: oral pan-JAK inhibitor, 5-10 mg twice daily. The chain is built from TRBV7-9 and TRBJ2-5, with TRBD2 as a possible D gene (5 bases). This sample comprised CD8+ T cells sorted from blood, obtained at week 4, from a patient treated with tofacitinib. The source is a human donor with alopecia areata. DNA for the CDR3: TGTGCCAGCAGTCCCGCCCTAGCTGGGATCCAAGAGACCCAGTACTTC. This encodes CASSPALAGIQETQYF.